These T cell receptor beta chains were read from a single sample in a study of blood T cell repertoires in COVID-19. Using immunoSEQ multiplex PCR, the repertoire was profiled, and TCRdb retains in-frame clones only, with some absent. The repertoire holds approximately 110,000 clones, with approximately 80% as singletons. Sequencing was carried out using peripheral blood. These receptors all stem from a middle-aged woman with acute or convalescent COVID-19. The CDR3 runs from the conserved cysteine through the conserved F or W. A D gene is named only where the DNA matches it firmly. Clone size is not always given. Where it is, it says once, few, many or a class for expanded clones.

J gene | clone size | V gene | D gene | CDR3 protein | CDR3 DNA
TRBJ1-5 | few | TRBV18 | - | CASSPPTGSPQPQHF | TGTGCCAGCTCGCCCCCCACAGGGAGTCCTCAGCCCCAGCATTTT
TRBJ2-2 | - | TRBV7-9 | - | CASSPVPTNTGELFF | TGTGCCAGCAGCCCGGTCCCCACGAACACCGGGGAGCTGTTTTTT
TRBJ2-1 | few | TRBV25-1 | TRBD2 | CASSEDGTSGAGEQFF | TGTGCCAGCAGTGAGGACGGGACTAGCGGGGCCGGTGAGCAGTTCTTC
TRBJ2-5 | - | TRBV5-1 | - | CASSVRQGRGETQYF | TGCGCCAGCAGCGTCCGACAGGGGAGGGGAGAGACCCAGTACTTC
TRBJ2-5 | - | TRBV5-5 | - | CASSLYYRNIETQYF | TGTGCCAGCAGCTTGTATTACAGAAACATAGAGACCCAGTACTTC
TRBJ2-1 | - | TRBV19 | TRBD2 | CASSIQVAGGRSYNEQFF | TGTGCCAGTAGTATACAGGTAGCGGGGGGGCGTTCCTACAATGAGCAGTTCTTC
TRBJ2-2 | - | TRBV25-1 | - | CASSRGVTGELFF | TGTGCCAGCAGCCGCGGGGTTACCGGGGAGCTGTTTTTT
TRBJ2-6 | - | TRBV18 | - | CASSFSQPGPSSGANVLTF | TGTGCCAGCTCATTTTCCCAACCAGGCCCAAGCTCTGGGGCCAACGTCCTGACTTTC
TRBJ1-1 | - | TRBV6-1 | - | CASSDGGLWRVEAFF | TGTGCCAGCAGTGACGGGGGGTTGTGGAGGGTTGAAGCTTTCTTT
TRBJ1-4 | - | TRBV27 | TRBD1 | CASSYRGPNEKLFF | TGTGCCAGCAGTTACAGGGGCCCTAATGAAAAACTGTTTTTT
TRBJ2-1 | - | TRBV3-1/TRBV3-2 | TRBD2 | CASSQLGLAGADEQFF | TGTGCCAGCAGCCAACTGGGACTAGCGGGGGCGGATGAGCAGTTCTTC
TRBJ1-6 | - | TRBV7-9 | - | CASSSTSGLISPLHF | TGTGCCAGCAGCTCGACCTCCGGGTTAATTTCACCCCTCCACTTT
TRBJ1-2 | few | TRBV6-5 | TRBD1 | CAIDSGTGDGYTF | TGTGCCATCGATTCCGGGACAGGGGATGGCTACACCTTC
TRBJ1-2 | - | TRBV18 | TRBD1 | CASSPPGQGDLDYTF | TGTGCCAGCTCACCACCGGGACAGGGAGATTTGGACTACACCTTC
TRBJ1-2 | - | TRBV12-3/TRBV12-4 | TRBD1 | CASRTGGVYGYTF | TGTGCCAGCAGAACAGGGGGCGTCTATGGCTACACCTTC
TRBJ1-2 | - | TRBV7-9 | TRBD1 | CASSSWDRGVYGYTF | TGTGCCAGCAGCTCTTGGGACAGGGGAGTCTATGGCTACACCTTC
TRBJ2-3 | - | TRBV11-2 | TRBD1 | CASSLDGQDTDTQYF | TGTGCCAGCAGCTTAGATGGACAGGACACAGATACGCAGTATTTT
TRBJ1-5 | - | TRBV5-1 | - | CASSLGTGNQPQHF | TGCGCCAGCAGCTTGGGGACAGGCAATCAGCCCCAGCATTTT
TRBJ2-7 | - | TRBV6-2/TRBV6-3 | TRBD1 | CASSPTIPGGTVTYEQYF | TGTGCCAGCAGCCCTACGATCCCAGGGGGCACCGTTACCTACGAGCAGTACTTC
TRBJ2-7 | - | TRBV4-3 | - | CASSQGLTLEQYF | TGCGCCAGCAGCCAAGGACTCACCCTAGAGCAGTACTTC
TRBJ2-5 | once | TRBV2 | TRBD1 | CASRYTNGQGAQYF | TGTGCCAGCAGATATACGAATGGGCAGGGGGCCCAGTACTTC
TRBJ2-7 | - | TRBV28 | TRBD2 | CASSAEGTTYEQYF | TGTGCCAGTTCGGCGGAGGGGACTACCTACGAGCAGTACTTC
TRBJ1-4 | - | TRBV7-8 | - | CASSFLTGTNEKLFF | TGTGCCAGCAGCTTTCTGACGGGAACTAATGAAAAACTGTTTTTT
TRBJ1-4 | - | TRBV5-1 | TRBD1 | CASSWATDRGKLFF | TGCGCCAGCAGCTGGGCGACGGACAGGGGTAAGCTGTTTTTT
TRBJ1-1 | - | TRBV18 | - | CASSQGRDTEAFF | TGTGCCAGCTCACAAGGCAGGGACACTGAAGCTTTCTTT
TRBJ2-1 | - | TRBV29-1 | - | CSVEGGEIYNEQFF | TGCAGCGTTGAAGGCGGGGAGATATACAATGAGCAGTTCTTC
TRBJ1-5 | - | TRBV6-1 | - | CASSEAYGRTDQPQHF | TGTGCCAGCAGTGAAGCGTACGGCAGGACAGATCAGCCCCAGCATTTT
TRBJ2-5 | - | TRBV5-1 | - | CASSLRAGGLFEETQYF | TGCGCCAGCAGCTTGAGGGCAGGGGGGCTTTTCGAAGAGACCCAGTACTTC
TRBJ2-5 | - | TRBV6-2/TRBV6-3 | - | CASSRSGDPRETQYF | TGTGCCAGCAGTCGTAGCGGAGACCCTCGGGAGACCCAGTACTTC
TRBJ1-1 | - | TRBV19 | - | CASSSYPGFQTEAFF | TGTGCCAGTAGCTCATACCCAGGGTTTCAGACTGAAGCTTTCTTT
TRBJ1-1 | - | TRBV3-1/TRBV3-2 | - | CASSHNPQGSTEAFF | TGTGCCAGCAGCCATAATCCACAGGGCTCGACTGAAGCTTTCTTT
TRBJ2-7 | - | TRBV7-2 | TRBD2 | CASSLSGGGSEQYF | TGTGCCAGCAGCTTATCCGGCGGGGGGTCCGAGCAGTACTTC
TRBJ1-2 | - | TRBV4-3 | - | CASSQDIGVANYGYTF | TGCGCCAGCAGCCAAGATATCGGAGTAGCTAACTATGGCTACACCTTC
TRBJ1-2 | - | TRBV7-2 | - | CASSRGQLYGYTF | TGTGCCAGCAGCCGCGGACAGCTCTATGGCTACACCTTC
TRBJ2-7 | - | TRBV6-5 | - | CASSSTGKPYEQYF | TGTGCCAGCAGCTCTACAGGGAAACCCTACGAGCAGTACTTC
TRBJ2-5 | - | TRBV29-1 | - | CSVDSGGRSETQYF | TGCAGCGTGGATTCGGGGGGCCGGAGTGAGACCCAGTACTTC
TRBJ1-1 | - | TRBV7-9 | - | CASSLTGDKAFF | TGTGCCAGCAGCTTAACCGGGGACAAAGCTTTCTTT
TRBJ1-4 | - | TRBV7-8 | TRBD1 | CASSRTGGTNEKLFF | TGTGCCAGCAGCCGGACAGGGGGCACTAATGAAAAACTGTTTTTT
TRBJ1-2 | - | TRBV9 | - | CASSVVSGGGYTF | TGTGCCAGCAGCGTAGTCTCGGGGGGTGGCTACACCTTC
TRBJ1-1 | - | TRBV2 | TRBD1 | CASGTGGGNTEAFF | TGTGCCAGCGGGACAGGGGGTGGGAACACTGAAGCTTTCTTT
TRBJ2-5 | - | TRBV21-1 | - | CASSRGQGWETQYF | TGTGCCAGCAGCAGAGGACAGGGTTGGGAGACCCAGTACTTC
TRBJ1-5 | - | TRBV6-6 | - | CASNSQRQNNQPQHF | TGTGCCAGCAATTCCCAGAGACAGAACAATCAGCCCCAGCATTTT
TRBJ2-3 | - | TRBV3-1/TRBV3-2 | TRBD1 | CASSGGQFTDTQYF | TGTGCCAGCAGCGGGGGACAGTTCACAGATACGCAGTATTTT
TRBJ1-6 | - | TRBV7-9 | TRBD1 | CASSLGGQGIKSPLHF | TGTGCCAGCAGCTTAGGTGGACAGGGCATTAAGTCACCCCTCCACTTT
TRBJ2-2 | - | TRBV5-1 | - | CASSRGTAGTGELFF | TGCGCCAGCAGTCGGGGGACAGCCGGCACCGGGGAGCTGTTTTTT
TRBJ1-3 | - | TRBV18 | - | CASSPPSDTYSGNTIYF | TGTGCCAGCTCACCACCTTCGGACACATACTCTGGAAACACCATATATTTT
TRBJ1-2 | - | TRBV28 | - | CASSSGYYGYTF | TGTGCCAGCAGTTCGGGGTACTATGGCTACACCTTC
TRBJ2-2 | - | TRBV5-8 | - | CASSLGSAPDTGELFF | TGTGCCAGCAGCTTGGGAAGCGCCCCGGACACCGGGGAGCTGTTTTTT